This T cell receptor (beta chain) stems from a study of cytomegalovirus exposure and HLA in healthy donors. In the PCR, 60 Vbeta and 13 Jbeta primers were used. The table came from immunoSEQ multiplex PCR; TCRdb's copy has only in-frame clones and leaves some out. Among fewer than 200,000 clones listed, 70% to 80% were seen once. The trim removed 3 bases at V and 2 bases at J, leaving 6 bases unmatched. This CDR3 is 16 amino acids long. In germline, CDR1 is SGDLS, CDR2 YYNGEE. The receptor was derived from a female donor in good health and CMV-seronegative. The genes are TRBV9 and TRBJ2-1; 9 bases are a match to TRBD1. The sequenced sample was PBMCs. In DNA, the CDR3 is TGTGCCAGCAGCGACCCGGGACAGGGAGCCTACAATGAGCAGTTCTTC. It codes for CASSDPGQGAYNEQFF.